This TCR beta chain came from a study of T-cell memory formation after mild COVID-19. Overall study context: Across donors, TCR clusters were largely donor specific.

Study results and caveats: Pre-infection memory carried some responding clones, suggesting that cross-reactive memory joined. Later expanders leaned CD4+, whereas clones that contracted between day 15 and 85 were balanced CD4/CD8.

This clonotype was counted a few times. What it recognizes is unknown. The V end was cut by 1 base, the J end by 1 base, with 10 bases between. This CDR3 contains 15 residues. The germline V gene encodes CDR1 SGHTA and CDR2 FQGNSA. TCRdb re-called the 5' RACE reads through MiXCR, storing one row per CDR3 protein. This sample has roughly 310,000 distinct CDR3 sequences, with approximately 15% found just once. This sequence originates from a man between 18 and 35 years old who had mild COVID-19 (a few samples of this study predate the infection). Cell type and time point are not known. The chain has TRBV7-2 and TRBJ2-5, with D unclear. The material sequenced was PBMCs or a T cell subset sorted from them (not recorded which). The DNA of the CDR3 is TGTGCCAGCAGCTTAGTGGGCTACGCCCAAGAGACCCAGTACTTC. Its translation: CASSLVGYAQETQYF.